This TCR beta chain emerged from a study of cytomegalovirus exposure and HLA in healthy donors listed by TCRdb under 2017. Context from the whole study: An earlier analysis of approximately 590 of the donors reported about 250 Gb of sequence data and some 120 million unique TCR beta sequences from 150 million to 200 million T cells. An earlier analysis of fewer than 750 of the donors used high-throughput TCR beta sequencing to judge whether each TCR beta V gene segment behaved as functional or pseudogenic. Across 398 genotyped donors of the cohort, an average of about 250,000 unique TCR beta nucleotide sequences per donor were sequenced, and 15% to 20% of those sequences were non-productive. The later analysis used no new phenotypic data to find candidate immune exposures, relying instead on TCR beta sequences and their occurrence across donors. Of the 300 to 450 genotyped donors, approximately 83% fell in the genetic ancestry cluster associated with self-reported Caucasian donors. The number of typed donors differed by locus: roughly 629-640 for A, B, C, DRB1 and DQB1; some 500 for DQA1; some 610 for DPA1; and some 430 for DPB1. The T cell repertoires of about 700 subjects were profiled by immunosequencing and related to cytomegalovirus serostatus. Because of strong linkage in the cohort, four to six DR-DQ haplotypes were treated as single units for association and clustering. Both class I and class II loci were covered by HLA typing, at four-digit resolution. An early release that covered 640 HLA-typed donors contained around 330 gigabases of sequencing data and approximately 85 million unique TCR sequences. The study aimed to test whether cataloging public T cell receptors could reveal signatures of past pathogen exposure. Donor age, sex, ethnicity and CMV serostatus were compiled together with the repertoire data. In addition to the first cohort of about 650 subjects, a separate validation cohort of under 150 different subjects was used. A later genetic analysis took genome-wide SNP genotypes for about 60% of the roughly 670 donors and used that subset as a discovery cohort. All discovery cohort repertoires had been generated using a single sequencing platform. The study combined high-throughput TCR immunosequencing, statistical association of individual TCRs with disease status, and machine learning to predict cytomegalovirus infection status. A later analysis re-examined previously published TCR beta repertoires from about 700 donors and added high-resolution HLA genotyping to investigate patterns of TCR occurrence. Study-wide findings and limitations: Roughly uniform sequencing depth across donors was assumed in presence/absence analyses, although this assumption may not hold. A later analysis reported that several top co-occurrence clusters appeared linked to parvovirus B19, influenza, CMV and Epstein-Barr virus. Because counts were too low, more than 15 rarely observed V segments, including chromosome 9 orphons, were excluded from the earlier analysis of fewer than 650 of the donors. Most CMV-associated TCR beta chains appeared to be HLA-restricted in a later analysis, and the HLA associations seemed to be driven largely by CMV exposure. Compared with equally common non-associated chains, HLA-associated TCR beta chains in a later analysis were more clonally expanded and had lower generation probabilities. Because HLA typing was missing for some donors at each locus, association tests included only the typed subset. A further reported finding was that TCR beta sequences accurately predicted the HLA-A and HLA-B alleles for most subjects in the first cohort. According to a later analysis, TCR association rates differed among HLA loci, with DRB1 alleles showing the most associated TCRs and HLA-C alleles showing the fewest. Immune exposure information for the cohort was limited to CMV serostatus. The authors suggested that the approach could potentially be extended to other disease states and immunological phenotypes. Correlated functional status among segregating V segments might reflect linkage disequilibrium, but an unknown experimental factor could not be ruled out. According to a later genetic analysis, donors in an Asian-associated ancestry cluster had fewer N-insertions in productive TCRs than the roughly 670-donor mean. The cohort was sequenced for TCR beta chains only, and without alpha or paired-chain data the features that could be detected were limited. Across donors, most TCR sequences were observed very rarely, whereas some public TCRs were present in many individuals. A later analysis associated 15,000 or so TCR beta sequences with specific HLA alleles at a false discovery rate of 0.05. In an earlier analysis of under 600 of the donors, most TCR beta V segments were observed in productive rearrangements about 87% or about 30% of the time, broadly matching IMGT annotations. A few of the identified cytomegalovirus-associated TCR beta chains were confirmed in vitro to be specific for cytomegalovirus antigens. A cluster of highly shared sequence variants was judged likely to represent a technical artifact of the sequencing pipeline. V-gene and J-gene trimming of TCR beta chains was associated with a missense DCLRE1C variant in a later genetic analysis, and the association was replicated in an independent cohort. The classifier was reported to diagnose cytomegalovirus status with high specificity and sensitivity in both the original cohort and the validation cohort. The study listed around 160 TCR beta chains as associated with cytomegalovirus. Assigning TCR associations to individual alleles was difficult when HLA alleles, especially DR and DQ, strongly co-occurred. Because the 87-base-pair reads could not distinguish some IMGT-functional V segments, including TRBV6-2 and TRBV6-3, those segments were excluded.

In total, 666 healthy bone marrow donors made up the cohort. Cohort members were all nominally healthy when sampled, although unrecorded immune exposures were likely present. The donor was CMV seronegative and belonged to the group of roughly 330 seronegative cohort members. A peripheral blood sample was collected from each donor, and TCR beta sequencing was performed on peripheral blood mononuclear cells. The Qiagen DNeasy Blood Extraction Kit was used to extract genomic DNA from the blood cell samples. Based on the germline V gene, the CDR1 and CDR2 sequences are LGHNT and FRNRAP. The V and J ends are trimmed by 7 bases and 7 bases, leaving 20 bases between them. Taken from cysteine to phenylalanine, the CDR3 has 15 residues. CDR3 DNA only is kept here, 45 bases in frame from base 1. A word on this clone: Its antigen specificity is not known. Per-nucleotide qualities are absent, and no much larger clonotype sits a single base away.

Library preparation employed the immunoSEQ multiplex PCR assay. For the multiplex PCR, a mixture combining 60 forward primers for TCR Vbeta segments and 13 reverse primers for TCR Jbeta segments was used. Amplification of the CDR3 region of rearranged TCR beta genes was performed with a multiplex PCR assay on genomic DNA. The amplified TCR beta libraries were sequenced on the Illumina HiSeq System as 87-base-pair reads. Under the source paper's analysis protocol: A later analysis counted about 82 million unique TCR beta chains across the 670 or so repertoires, and around 9.9 million of these chains were shared by at least two donors. A nearest-neighbor algorithm error-corrected the raw reads and collapsed the reads into unique sequences, merging closely related sequences to remove PCR and sequencing errors. To assign V, D and J gene segments, CDR3 sequences were aligned to IMGT reference sequences. For a sequence to be retained, a match of at least six nucleotides to both a V gene segment and a J gene segment was required. Rearrangements were called productive when the CDR3 lacked stop codons and stayed in frame with V and J; all others were non-productive. CDR3 was defined according to IMGT convention as the region running from the second conserved V-encoded cysteine to the conserved J-encoded phenylalanine. Sequences without an unambiguous match to a single V gene segment were excluded from the earlier analysis of 500 to 700 of the donors. An earlier analysis of 587 of the donors classified V segments as functional when productive rearrangements were above 56.7% and as segregating when the standard deviation between donors was above 5%. A statistical classification framework was built for diagnosing cytomegalovirus status from the catalog of TCR beta chain sequences. V and J gene assignment, in a later analysis, came from comparing TCR nucleotide sequences with IMGT/GENE-DB human TR gene sequences. The TCRdist pipeline was used in a later analysis to assign CDR3 sequences and most-parsimonious VDJ recombination scenarios. In a later analysis, each TCR beta chain was defined by its CDR3 amino acid sequence together with its V-gene family, and reads without a unique V-gene family were excluded. In a later analysis, nearly 600 highly shared, low-generation-probability nucleotide sequences were removed to address suspected cross-contamination and a sequencing artifact. In a later analysis, a clonal expansion index for each public chain was calculated from normalized within-repertoire ranks of inferred template counts. Generation probabilities in a later analysis came from a VDJ recombination model fitted to out-of-frame rearrangements, and those results were checked against IGoR. Hypergeometric tests were used in a later analysis to score TCR-TCR, TCR-HLA and TCR-CMV co-occurrence, with a repertoire-size bias correction applied to the TCR pairs. In a later analysis, false discovery rates were estimated by permuting HLA or CMV assignments 20 times. A later analysis grouped co-occurring TCRs with DBSCAN, adding TCRdist sequence similarity when clustering within HLA-allele-positive subsets. Co-occurrence clustering excluded repertoires with fewer than 30,000 or more than 120,000 public chains, plus five with anomalous nucleotide sharing. As stored in TCRdb, this immuneACCESS dataset retains in-frame rearrangements with V and J assigned. A fraction of the clones does not appear; measured against another copy, unresolved V genes explain less than half of the discrepancy, and the remainder lacks a known reason. V, J and clone size were drawn from that table, and D and trimming were deduced from the DNA. The sample table shows approximately 200,000 clones, and about 80% are seen once. The top ten hold around 1.8% of the sample.

This TCR was sampled from a man younger than 35 in good health and CMV-seronegative. The rearrangement combines TRBV12-5 with TRBJ2-1; TRBD1 is a weak D gene call, 6 bases matching. Material for sequencing was PBMCs. The CDR3 protein is CASALGAGERNEQFF. The DNA reads TGTGCTAGTGCCCTTGGGGCAGGGGAGAGGAATGAGCAGTTCTTC.